The TCR beta chain described here comes from a study of shared clonotypes between healthy human individuals. Study-level points and caveats: Expectations were that clonotype sharing among donors would be affected by sequencing depth. Naive subsets, compared against memory subsets, generally had larger estimated richness values.

As to this clone: No antigen is known for it.

The naive CD8 fraction comprised CD45RO-negative cells positively selected for CCR7 and excluded terminally differentiated effector memory CD45RA+ cells. The authors' processing: In the immunoSEQ data, sequences were junction-only and lacked quality scores, so filtering differed. The method was immunoSEQ multiplex PCR; TCRdb's version includes in-frame clones alone and lacks a portion of them. Clone size and the V and J calls come from that table; the DNA yielded D and trimming. The sample records hundreds of thousands of clones, more than 95% being singletons. Per the germline V gene, CDR1 is MNHEY and CDR2 is SVGAGI. The CDR3 consists of 15 residues. Trimming stripped 2 bases from V and 4 bases from J, with 14 bases between.

The rearrangement joins TRBV6-5 to TRBJ1-1; D possibly corresponds to TRBD1 (5 bases). The source material was naive CD8+ T cells sorted from blood. The source is a young man in good health. This chain's CDR3 is CASSYDQGGGTEAFF. The CDR3 nucleotides are TGTGCCAGCAGTTACGATCAGGGTGGGGGCACTGAAGCTTTCTTT.